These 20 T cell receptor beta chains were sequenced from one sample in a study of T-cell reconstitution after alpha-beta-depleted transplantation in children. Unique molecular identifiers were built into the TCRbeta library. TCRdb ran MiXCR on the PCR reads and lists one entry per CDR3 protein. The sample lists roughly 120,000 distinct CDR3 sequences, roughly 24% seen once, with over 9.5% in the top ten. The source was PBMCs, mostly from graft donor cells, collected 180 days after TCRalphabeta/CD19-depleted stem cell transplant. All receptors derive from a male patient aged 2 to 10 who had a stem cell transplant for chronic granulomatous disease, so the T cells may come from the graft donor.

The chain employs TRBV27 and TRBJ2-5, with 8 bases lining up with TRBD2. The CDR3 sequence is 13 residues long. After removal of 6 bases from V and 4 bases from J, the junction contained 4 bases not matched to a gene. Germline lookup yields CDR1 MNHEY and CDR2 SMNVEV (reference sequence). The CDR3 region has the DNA TGTGCCAGCAGGGACAGCGGGAGAGAGACCCAGTACTTC. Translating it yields CASRDSGRETQYF.

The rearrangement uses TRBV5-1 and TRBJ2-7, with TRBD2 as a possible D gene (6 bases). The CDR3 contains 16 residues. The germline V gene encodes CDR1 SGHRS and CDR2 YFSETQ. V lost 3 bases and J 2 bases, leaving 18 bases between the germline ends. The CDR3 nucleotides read TGCGCCAGCAGCTGGGGTAGTATTGGACTAACCTACGAGCAGTACTTC. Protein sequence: CASSWGSIGLTYEQYF.

The CDR3, as DNA: TGCAGTGTTCAGGGGGACTCCTACAATGAGCAGTTCTTC. Translation gives CSVQGDSYNEQFF. The gene calls are TRBV20-1 and TRBJ2-1, with 7 bases that match TRBD1. The V segment lost 7 bases and the J segment 0 bases; nucleotides outside the gene matches: 3. The CDR3 covers 13 residues. Looked up from germline, CDR1 is DFQATT and CDR2 is SNEGSKA (reference sequence).

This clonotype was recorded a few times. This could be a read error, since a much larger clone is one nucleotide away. This CDR3 is CASSYVGAGANGLTF. CDR3 coding DNA: TGTGCCAGCAGTTATGTCGGGGCTGGGGCCAACGGCCTGACTTTC. The chain uses TRBV6-2 or TRBV6-3 and TRBJ2-6; the D gene could be TRBD1 or TRBD2 (5 bases each). CDR3 size: 15 residues. Germline V gene sequence: CDR1 MNHEY, CDR2 SVGEGT.

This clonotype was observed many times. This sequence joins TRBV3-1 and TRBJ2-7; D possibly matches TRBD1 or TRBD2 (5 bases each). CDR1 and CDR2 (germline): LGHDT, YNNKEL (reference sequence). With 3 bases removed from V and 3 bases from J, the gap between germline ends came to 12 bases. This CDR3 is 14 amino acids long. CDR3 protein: CASSHYTGLYEQYF. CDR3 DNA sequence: TGTGCCAGCAGCCATTATACGGGGCTCTACGAGCAGTACTTC.

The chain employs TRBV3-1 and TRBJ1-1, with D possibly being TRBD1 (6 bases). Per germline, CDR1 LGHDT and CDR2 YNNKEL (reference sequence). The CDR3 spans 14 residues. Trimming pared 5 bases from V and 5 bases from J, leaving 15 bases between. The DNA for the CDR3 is TGTGCCAGCAGCACCCGACAGGTGGGGACTGAAGCTTTCTTT. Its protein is CASSTRQVGTEAFF.

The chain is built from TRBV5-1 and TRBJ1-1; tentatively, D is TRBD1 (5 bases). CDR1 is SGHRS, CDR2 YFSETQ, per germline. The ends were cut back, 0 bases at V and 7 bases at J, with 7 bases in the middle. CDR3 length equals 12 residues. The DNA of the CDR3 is TGCGCCAGCAGCTTGGCCGGGGGTGAAGCTTTCTTT. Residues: CASSLAGGEAFF.

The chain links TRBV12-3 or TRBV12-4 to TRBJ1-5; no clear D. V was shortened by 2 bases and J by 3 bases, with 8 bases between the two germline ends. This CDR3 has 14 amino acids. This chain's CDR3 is CASSLSGDNQPQHF. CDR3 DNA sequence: TGTGCCAGCAGTTTAAGCGGAGACAATCAGCCCCAGCATTTT.

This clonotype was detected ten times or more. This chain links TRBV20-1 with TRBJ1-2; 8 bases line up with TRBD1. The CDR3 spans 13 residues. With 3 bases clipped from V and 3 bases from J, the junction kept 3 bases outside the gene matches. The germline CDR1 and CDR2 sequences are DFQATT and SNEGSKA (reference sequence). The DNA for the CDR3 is TGCAGTGCTAGTCGGGGACAGGACTATGGCTACACCTTC. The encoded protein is CSASRGQDYGYTF.

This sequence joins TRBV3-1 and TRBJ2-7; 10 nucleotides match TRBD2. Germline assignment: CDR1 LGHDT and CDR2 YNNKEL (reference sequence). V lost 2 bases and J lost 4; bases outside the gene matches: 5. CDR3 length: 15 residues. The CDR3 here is CASSQILAGRYEQYF. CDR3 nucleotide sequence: TGTGCCAGCAGCCAAATACTAGCGGGAAGGTACGAGCAGTACTTC.

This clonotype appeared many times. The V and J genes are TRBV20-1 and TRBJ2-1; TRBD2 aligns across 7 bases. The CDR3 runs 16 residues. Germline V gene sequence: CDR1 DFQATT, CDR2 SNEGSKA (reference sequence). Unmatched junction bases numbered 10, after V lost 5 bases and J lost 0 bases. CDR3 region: CSAPSGVDYSYNEQFF. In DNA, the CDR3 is TGCAGTGCTCCTAGCGGAGTAGACTACTCCTACAATGAGCAGTTCTTC.

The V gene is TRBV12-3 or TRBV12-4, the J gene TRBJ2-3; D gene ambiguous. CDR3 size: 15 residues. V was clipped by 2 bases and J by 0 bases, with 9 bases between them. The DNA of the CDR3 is TGTGCCAGCAGTTTACGTGGCCTTAGCACAGATACGCAGTATTTT. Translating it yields CASSLRGLSTDTQYF.

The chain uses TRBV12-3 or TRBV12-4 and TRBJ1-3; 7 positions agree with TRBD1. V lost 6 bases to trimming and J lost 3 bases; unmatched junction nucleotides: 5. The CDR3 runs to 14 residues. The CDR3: CASRTQGSGNTIYF. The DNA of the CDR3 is TGTGCCAGCAGGACACAGGGGAGTGGAAACACCATATATTTT.

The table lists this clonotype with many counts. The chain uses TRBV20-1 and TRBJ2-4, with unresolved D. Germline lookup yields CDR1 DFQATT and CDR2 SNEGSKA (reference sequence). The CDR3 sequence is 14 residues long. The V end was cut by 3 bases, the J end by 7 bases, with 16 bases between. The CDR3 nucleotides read TGCAGTGCTAGGGCCGAATTGGTGTTGAACATTCAGTACTTC. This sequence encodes CSARAELVLNIQYF.

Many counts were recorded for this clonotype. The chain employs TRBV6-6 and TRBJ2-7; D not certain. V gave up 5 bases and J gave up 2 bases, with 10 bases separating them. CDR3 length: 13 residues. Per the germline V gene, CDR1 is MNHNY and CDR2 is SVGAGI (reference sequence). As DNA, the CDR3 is TGTGCCAGCAGTCATGACTGGACCTACGAGCAGTACTTC. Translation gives CASSHDWTYEQYF.

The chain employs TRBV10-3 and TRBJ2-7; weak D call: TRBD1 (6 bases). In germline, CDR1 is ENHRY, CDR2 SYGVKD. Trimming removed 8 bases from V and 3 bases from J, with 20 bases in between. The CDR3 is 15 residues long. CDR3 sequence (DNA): TGTGCCATCTCTGGACAGACACAGATTTACTACGAGCAGTACTTC. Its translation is CAISGQTQIYYEQYF.

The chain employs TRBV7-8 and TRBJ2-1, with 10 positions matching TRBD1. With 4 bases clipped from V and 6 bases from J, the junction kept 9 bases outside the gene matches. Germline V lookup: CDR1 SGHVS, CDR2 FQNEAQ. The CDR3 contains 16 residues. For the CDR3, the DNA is TGTGCCAGCAGCTACCCAGCCCGGACAGGGGGCAATGAGCAGTTCTTC. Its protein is CASSYPARTGGNEQFF. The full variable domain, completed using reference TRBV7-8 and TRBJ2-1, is GAGVSQSPRYKVAKRGQDVALRCDPISGHVSLFWYQQALGQGPEFLTYFQNEAQLDKSGLPSDRFFAERPEGSVSTLKIQRTQQEDSAVYLCASSYPARTGGNEQFFGPGTRLTVL.

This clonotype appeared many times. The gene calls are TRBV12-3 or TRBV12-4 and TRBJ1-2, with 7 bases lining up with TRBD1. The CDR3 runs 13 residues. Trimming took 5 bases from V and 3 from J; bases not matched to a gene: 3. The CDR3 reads CASSPTGYYGYTF. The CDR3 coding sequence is TGTGCCAGCAGTCCGACAGGGTACTATGGCTACACCTTC.

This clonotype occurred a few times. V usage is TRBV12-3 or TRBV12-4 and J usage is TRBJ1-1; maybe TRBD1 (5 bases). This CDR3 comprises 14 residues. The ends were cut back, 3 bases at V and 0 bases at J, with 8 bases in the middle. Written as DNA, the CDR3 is TGTGCCAGCAGTTTGGGGACGGTGAACACTGAAGCTTTCTTT. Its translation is CASSLGTVNTEAFF.

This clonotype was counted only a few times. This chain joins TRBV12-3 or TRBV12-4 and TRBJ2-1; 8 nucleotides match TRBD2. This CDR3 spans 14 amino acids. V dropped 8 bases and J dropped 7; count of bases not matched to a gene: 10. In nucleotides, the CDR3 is TGTGCCAGCGCCCCCCGGGAGGGAGGGAATGAGCAGTTCTTC. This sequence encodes CASAPREGGNEQFF.